Listed here is a single T cell receptor beta chain. The PCR used 60 Vbeta and 13 Jbeta primers. The protocol was immunoSEQ multiplex PCR, while the TCRdb copy is restricted to in-frame clones and leaves out a portion. Found here are roughly 100,000 clones, approximately 71% of them singletons; the top ten hold 2.5%. This specimen comes from a study of cytomegalovirus exposure and HLA in healthy donors. Trimming stripped 1 base from V and 5 bases from J, with 9 bases between. Per the germline V gene, CDR1 is SGHTA and CDR2 is FQGTGA. The CDR3 is 15 residues long. This chain joins TRBV7-3 and TRBJ1-6; D is ambiguous. This sequence was found in a man aged 40-49 years in good health and CMV-seronegative. Sample: PBMCs. The chain's CDR3 is CASSLMGRDNSPLHF. The CDR3 DNA sequence: TGTGCCAGCAGCTTAATGGGCAGAGATAATTCACCCCTCCACTTT.